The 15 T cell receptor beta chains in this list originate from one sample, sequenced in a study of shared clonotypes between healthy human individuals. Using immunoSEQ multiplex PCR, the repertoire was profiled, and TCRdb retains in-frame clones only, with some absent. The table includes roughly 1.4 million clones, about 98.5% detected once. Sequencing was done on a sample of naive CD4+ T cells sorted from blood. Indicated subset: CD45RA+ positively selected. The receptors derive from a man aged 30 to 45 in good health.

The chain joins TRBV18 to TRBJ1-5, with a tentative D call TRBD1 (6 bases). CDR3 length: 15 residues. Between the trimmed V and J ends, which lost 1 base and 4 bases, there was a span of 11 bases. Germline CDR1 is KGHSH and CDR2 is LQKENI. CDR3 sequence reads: CASSPRSDSNQPQHF. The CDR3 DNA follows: TGTGCCAGCTCACCACGGTCGGACAGTAATCAGCCCCAGCATTTT.

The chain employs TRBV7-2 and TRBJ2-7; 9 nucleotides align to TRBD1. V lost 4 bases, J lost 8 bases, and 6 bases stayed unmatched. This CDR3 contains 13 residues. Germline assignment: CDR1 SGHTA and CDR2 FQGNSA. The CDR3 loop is CASSYGDRAKQYF. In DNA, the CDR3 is TGTGCCAGCAGCTACGGGGACAGGGCTAAGCAGTACTTC.

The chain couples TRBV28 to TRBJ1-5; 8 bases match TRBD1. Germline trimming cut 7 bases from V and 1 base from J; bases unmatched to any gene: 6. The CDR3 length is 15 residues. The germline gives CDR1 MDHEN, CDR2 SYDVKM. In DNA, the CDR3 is TGTGCCAGCACCCAGGGGGCGCGAAGCAATCAGCCCCAGCATTTT. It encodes CASTQGARSNQPQHF.

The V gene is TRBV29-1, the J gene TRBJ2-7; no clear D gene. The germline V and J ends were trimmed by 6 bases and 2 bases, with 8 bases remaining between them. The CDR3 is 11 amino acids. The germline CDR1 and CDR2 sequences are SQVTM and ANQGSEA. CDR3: CSVLQTYEQYF. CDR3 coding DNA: TGCAGCGTACTACAGACCTACGAGCAGTACTTC.

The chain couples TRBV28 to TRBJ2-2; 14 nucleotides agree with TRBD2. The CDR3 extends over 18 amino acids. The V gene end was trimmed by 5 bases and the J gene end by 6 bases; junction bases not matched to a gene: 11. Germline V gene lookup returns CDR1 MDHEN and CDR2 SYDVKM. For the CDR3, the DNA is TGTGCCAGCAGTCCGGGACTAGCGGGAGCTCTAGGTCCCGGGGAGCTGTTTTTT. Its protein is CASSPGLAGALGPGELFF.

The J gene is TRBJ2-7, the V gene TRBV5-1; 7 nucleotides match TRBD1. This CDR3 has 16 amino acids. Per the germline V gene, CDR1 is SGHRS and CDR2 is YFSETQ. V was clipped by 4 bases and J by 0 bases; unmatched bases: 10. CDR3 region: CASSADPGTVSYEQYF. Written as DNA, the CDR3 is TGCGCCAGCAGCGCAGACCCCGGGACAGTCTCCTACGAGCAGTACTTC.

CDR3 DNA: TGTGCCAGCAGAAACGGGCCTATATACGAGCAGTACTTC. This gives the protein CASRNGPIYEQYF. V and J are TRBV6-5 and TRBJ2-7; D uncertain. The CDR3 runs to 13 residues. Trimming removed 6 bases at V and 4 bases at J, with 13 bases between. Germline V lookup: CDR1 MNHEY, CDR2 SVGAGI.

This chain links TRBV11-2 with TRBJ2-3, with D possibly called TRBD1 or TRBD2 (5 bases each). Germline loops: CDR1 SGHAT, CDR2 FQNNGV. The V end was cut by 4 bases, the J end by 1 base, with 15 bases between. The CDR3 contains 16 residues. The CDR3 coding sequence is TGTGCCAGCAGCTCCAACGAGAGGGGACGCACAGATACGCAGTATTTT. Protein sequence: CASSSNERGRTDTQYF.

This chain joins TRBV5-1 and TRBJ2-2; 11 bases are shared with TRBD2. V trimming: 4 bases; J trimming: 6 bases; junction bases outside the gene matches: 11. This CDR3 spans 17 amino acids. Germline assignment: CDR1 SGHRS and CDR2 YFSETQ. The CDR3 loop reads CASSTGALAGGPGELFF. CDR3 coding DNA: TGCGCCAGCAGCACTGGGGCCCTAGCGGGAGGTCCCGGGGAGCTGTTTTTT.

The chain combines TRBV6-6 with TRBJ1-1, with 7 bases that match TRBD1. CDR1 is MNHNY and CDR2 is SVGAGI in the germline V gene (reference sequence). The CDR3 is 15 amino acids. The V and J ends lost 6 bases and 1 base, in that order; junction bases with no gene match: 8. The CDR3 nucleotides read TGTGCCAGCAGCCCCTTTGGGACAGCGAACACTGAAGCTTTCTTT. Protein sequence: CASSPFGTANTEAFF.

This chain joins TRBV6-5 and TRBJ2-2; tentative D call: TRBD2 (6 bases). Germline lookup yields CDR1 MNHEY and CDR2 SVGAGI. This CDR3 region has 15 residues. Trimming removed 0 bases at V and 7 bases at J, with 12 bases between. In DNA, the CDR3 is TGTGCCAGCAGTTACTCGTCCGGGAGTGGCGGGGAGCTGTTTTTT. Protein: CASSYSSGSGGELFF.

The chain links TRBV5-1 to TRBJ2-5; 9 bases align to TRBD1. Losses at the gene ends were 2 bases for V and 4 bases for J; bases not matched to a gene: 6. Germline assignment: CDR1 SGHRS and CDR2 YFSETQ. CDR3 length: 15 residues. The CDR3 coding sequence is TGCGCCAGCAGCTTCAACAGGGGGCGCGGAGAGACCCAGTACTTC. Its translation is CASSFNRGRGETQYF. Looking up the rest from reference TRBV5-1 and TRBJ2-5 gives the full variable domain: KAGVTQTPRYLIKTRGQQVTLSCSPISGHRSVSWYQQTPGQGLQFLFEYFSETQRNKGNFPGRFSGRQFSNSRSEMNVSTLELGDSALYLCASSFNRGRGETQYFGPGTRLLVL.

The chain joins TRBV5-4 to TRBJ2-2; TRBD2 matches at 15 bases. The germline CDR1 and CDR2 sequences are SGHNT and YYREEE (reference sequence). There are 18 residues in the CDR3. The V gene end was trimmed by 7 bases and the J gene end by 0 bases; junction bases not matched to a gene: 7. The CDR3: CASSTGLAGGPNTGELFF. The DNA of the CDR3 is TGTGCCAGCTCCACCGGACTAGCGGGAGGGCCGAACACCGGGGAGCTGTTTTTT. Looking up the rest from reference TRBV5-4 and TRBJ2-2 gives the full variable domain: ETGVTQSPTHLIKTRGQQVTLRCSSQSGHNTVSWYQQALGQGPQFIFQYYREEENGRGNFPPRFSGLQFPNYSSELNVNALELDDSALYLCASSTGLAGGPNTGELFFGEGSRLTVL.

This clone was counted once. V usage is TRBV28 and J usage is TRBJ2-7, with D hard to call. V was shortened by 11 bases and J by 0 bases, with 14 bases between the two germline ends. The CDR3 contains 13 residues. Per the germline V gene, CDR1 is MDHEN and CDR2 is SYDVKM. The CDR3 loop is CASAGPPSYEQYF. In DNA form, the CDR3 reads TGTGCCTCGGCAGGTCCCCCCTCCTACGAGCAGTACTTC. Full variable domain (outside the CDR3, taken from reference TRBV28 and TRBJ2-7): DVKVTQSSRYLVKRTGEKVFLECVQDMDHENMFWYRQDPGLGLRLIYFSYDVKMKEKGDIPEGYSVSREKKERFSLILESASTNQTSMYLCASAGPPSYEQYFGPGTRLTVT.

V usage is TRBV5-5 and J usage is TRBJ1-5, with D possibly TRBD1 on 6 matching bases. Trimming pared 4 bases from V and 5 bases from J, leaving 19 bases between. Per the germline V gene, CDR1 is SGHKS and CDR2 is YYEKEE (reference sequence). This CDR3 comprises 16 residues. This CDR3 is CASSELGQSYYQPQHF. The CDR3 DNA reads TGTGCCAGCAGCGAATTAGGACAGTCCTATTATCAGCCCCAGCATTTT.